This T cell receptor beta chain was recorded in a study of blood T cell repertoires in COVID-19 (dated by TCRdb to about 2020). Notes on the research overall: Samples from collaborators originated in the United States, Italy and Spain and spanned both the acute and convalescent phases of COVID-19. The prospective study material was composed of cDNA or gDNA derived from T cells, B-cell-depleted T cells, or PBMCs. The dataset comprised deeply sampled blood TCRbeta repertoires from subjects exposed to, actively infected with, or recovered from COVID-19. The repertoires were released in a freely available public database meant as a resource for research on the immune response to SARS-CoV-2. The samples were drawn from the first 160 participants of the ongoing ImmuneRACE study and from some 1,300 subjects provided by 6 global collaborators. A de-identified subject ID, COVID-19 status, age in years and sex were almost always included in the sample metadata. Where available, HLA class I and class II types were obtained from metadata supplied by the sample provider rather than from assay-based typing. Paper-wide results and their limitations: Clinical and demographic metadata were provided uncurated, with the amount varying by source and participant.

Between the V and J ends, shortened by 4 bases and 8 bases respectively, the junction contains 9 bases. The CDR3, from cysteine to phenylalanine, totals 12 residues. Only CDR3 DNA is held: 36 bases, read in frame from base 1. In the germline V gene, CDR1 corresponds to ENHRY and CDR2 to SYGVKD. One collaborating source in Seattle enrolled patients while the patients were actively infected and followed the patients over time throughout the course of disease. Each collaborating institution followed its own protocols to collect whole blood in K2EDTA tubes. For TCRbeta analysis, collaborators shipped samples as frozen whole blood, isolated PBMCs, or DNA extracted from either of those sample types. The sample holds a few counts of this clone. The antigen it binds to is not known. Per-nucleotide qualities are absent, and no much larger clonotype sits a single base away. The immunoSEQ Assay, a bias-controlled multiplex PCR, was used to amplify TCRbeta CDR3 regions from genomic DNA. The paper's processing steps were these. The number of nucleated cells in each sample was estimated by amplification of reference gene primers within the assay. To quantify the absolute abundance of each unique TCRbeta CDR3 rearrangement, sequence reads were collapsed and filtered. Productive Simpson clonality was computed per sample as the square root of Simpson's diversity index over productive rearrangements. TCRdb provides this immuneACCESS table in a form limited to in-frame rearrangements. Some clones are lacking; in checked studies, under half of them reflect an unresolved V gene, and why the rest are absent is not known. For V, J and clone size, that table is used; D and trimming come from the DNA. This sample holds 170,000 or so clones; roughly four fifths were observed only once. Over 6% of the sample is taken by the ten largest.

The sequencing sample was made of peripheral blood. The V gene is TRBV10-3 and the J gene is TRBJ2-1, and TRBD1 may be the D gene, going by 5 matching bases. This TCR was recovered from a woman in her seventies with COVID-19, enrolled during active disease. The CDR3 in this case is CAISGIGDEQFF. The DNA sequence reads TGTGCCATCAGTGGGATAGGGGATGAGCAGTTCTTC.